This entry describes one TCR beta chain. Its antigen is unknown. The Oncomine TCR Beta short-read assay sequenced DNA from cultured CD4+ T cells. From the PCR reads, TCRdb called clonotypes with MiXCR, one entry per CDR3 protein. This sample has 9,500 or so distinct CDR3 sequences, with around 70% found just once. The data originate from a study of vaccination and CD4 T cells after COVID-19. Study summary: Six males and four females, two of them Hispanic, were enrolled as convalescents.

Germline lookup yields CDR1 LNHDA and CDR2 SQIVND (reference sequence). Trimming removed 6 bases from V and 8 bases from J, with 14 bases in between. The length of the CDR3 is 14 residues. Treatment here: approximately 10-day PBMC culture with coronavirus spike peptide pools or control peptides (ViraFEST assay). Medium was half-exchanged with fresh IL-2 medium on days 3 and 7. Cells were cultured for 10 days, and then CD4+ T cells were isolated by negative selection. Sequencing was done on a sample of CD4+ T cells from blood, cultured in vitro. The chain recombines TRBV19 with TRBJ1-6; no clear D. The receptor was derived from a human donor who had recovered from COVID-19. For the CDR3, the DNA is TGTGCCAGTAGGCTACGGGTTGGGGATTCACCCCTCCACTTT. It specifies CASRLRVGDSPLHF.